A selection of T cell receptor beta chains follows, all from one sample in a study of identical twins. TCRdb fed the 5' RACE reads into MiXCR, producing one record per CDR3 protein. The sample lists hundreds of thousands of distinct CDR3 sequences; over 15% were seen once. These sequences were also reported in another study, on T cells expressing NK-cell markers.

The sequenced sample consisted of PBMCs. The receptors shown here come from a woman between 18 and 29 years old in good health. Each CDR3 is given with its conserved first and last residue. A D gene is named only where the DNA matches it firmly. Not every row has a clone size; where given, it reads once, few, many or a size class.

v_gene: TRBV6-6; d_gene: -; abundance: few; j_gene: TRBJ2-2; CDR3nt: TGTGCCAGCCAGGGTGGTACCGGGGAGCTGTTTTTT; CDR3aa: CASQGGTGELFF
v_gene: TRBV12-3/TRBV12-4; d_gene: -; abundance: -; j_gene: TRBJ2-5; CDR3nt: TGTGCCAGCAACGGACAGAGCGGGGAGACCCAGTACTTC; CDR3aa: CASNGQSGETQYF
v_gene: TRBV5-1; d_gene: TRBD2; abundance: -; j_gene: TRBJ2-1; CDR3nt: TGCGCCAGCAGCGATCCGGGACTAGCGGGAGGTATTGAGCAGTTCTTC; CDR3aa: CASSDPGLAGGIEQFF
v_gene: TRBV6-1; d_gene: TRBD1; abundance: -; j_gene: TRBJ2-7; CDR3nt: TGTGCCAGCAGCCTACCGGGACAGGGGTTACGTGAGTACTTC; CDR3aa: CASSLPGQGLREYF
v_gene: TRBV29-1; d_gene: TRBD2; abundance: -; j_gene: TRBJ2-1; CDR3nt: TGCAGCGTTGTTGACAGCGGGAGTGTCAATGAGCAGTTCTTC; CDR3aa: CSVVDSGSVNEQFF
v_gene: TRBV5-1; d_gene: -; abundance: -; j_gene: TRBJ2-3; CDR3nt: TGCGCCAGCACTGCGGGAGATACGCAGTATTTT; CDR3aa: CASTAGDTQYF
v_gene: TRBV29-1; d_gene: -; abundance: -; j_gene: TRBJ1-2; CDR3nt: TGCAGCGTTGTAGGCCAGCTCTATGGCTACACTTTC; CDR3aa: CSVVGQLYGYTF
v_gene: TRBV7-2; d_gene: -; abundance: -; j_gene: TRBJ2-7; CDR3nt: TGTGCCAGCAGTCCCGGGGGAGAAATGGGTCGACACGAGCAGTACTTC; CDR3aa: CASSPGGEMGRHEQYF
v_gene: TRBV27; d_gene: TRBD1; abundance: -; j_gene: TRBJ1-2; CDR3nt: TGTGCCAGCAGTTCCCTAGGACAGGGGTATGGCTACACCTTC; CDR3aa: CASSSLGQGYGYTF
v_gene: TRBV20-1; d_gene: -; abundance: -; j_gene: TRBJ1-2; CDR3nt: TGCAGTGCCCCCCGGCCAGGGATCATTTATGGCTACACCTTC; CDR3aa: CSAPRPGIIYGYTF
v_gene: TRBV20-1; d_gene: TRBD1; abundance: few; j_gene: TRBJ2-2; CDR3nt: TGCAGTGCCGGACAGGGGATCACCGGGGAGCTGTTTTTT; CDR3aa: CSAGQGITGELFF
v_gene: TRBV5-1; d_gene: -; abundance: few; j_gene: TRBJ2-5; CDR3nt: TGCGCCAGCAGAGAGACAGGAGGTGAGACCCAGTACTTC; CDR3aa: CASRETGGETQYF
v_gene: TRBV5-1; d_gene: -; abundance: -; j_gene: TRBJ2-5; CDR3nt: TGCGCCAGCAGCTGGGTGGGTGGGCAAGAGACCCAGTACTTC; CDR3aa: CASSWVGGQETQYF
v_gene: TRBV7-9; d_gene: TRBD1; abundance: few; j_gene: TRBJ1-4; CDR3nt: TGTGCCAGCAGCTCCCCGGCCGGGGACAGGGGAAGTGAAAAACTGTTTTTT; CDR3aa: CASSSPAGDRGSEKLFF
v_gene: TRBV7-2; d_gene: -; abundance: -; j_gene: TRBJ2-3; CDR3nt: TGTGCCAGCAGCTTAGCGGGGGGCCCGTATTTT; CDR3aa: CASSLAGGPYF
v_gene: TRBV20-1; d_gene: TRBD1; abundance: -; j_gene: TRBJ2-7; CDR3nt: TGCAGTGCTAGGGCCGGGACAGGGGCCTACGAGCCCTACTTC; CDR3aa: CSARAGTGAYEPYF
v_gene: TRBV11-3; d_gene: -; abundance: -; j_gene: TRBJ2-1; CDR3nt: TGTGCCAGCAGCCGCATAGGTAGCTCCTACAATGAGCAGTTCTTC; CDR3aa: CASSRIGSSYNEQFF
v_gene: TRBV5-1; d_gene: -; abundance: few; j_gene: TRBJ2-7; CDR3nt: TGCGCCAGCAGCTTGGCCAGTTTGTCCTACGAGCAGTACTTC; CDR3aa: CASSLASLSYEQYF
v_gene: TRBV7-9; d_gene: -; abundance: -; j_gene: TRBJ2-1; CDR3nt: TGTGCCAGCAGCGCCCGGGACTGGAGTTACAATGAGCAGTTCTTC; CDR3aa: CASSARDWSYNEQFF
v_gene: TRBV5-1; d_gene: -; abundance: few; j_gene: TRBJ1-1; CDR3nt: TGCGCCAGCAGCCCGTCACCGGGACATGGGTTCGGCACTGAAGCTTTCTTT; CDR3aa: CASSPSPGHGFGTEAFF
v_gene: TRBV5-5; d_gene: -; abundance: few; j_gene: TRBJ1-1; CDR3nt: TGTGCCAGCAGCCCATCCCTGTACACTGAAGCTTTCTTT; CDR3aa: CASSPSLYTEAFF
v_gene: TRBV12-3/TRBV12-4; d_gene: -; abundance: -; j_gene: TRBJ2-5; CDR3nt: TGTGCCAGCAGTTTCAGAGCTCCATTCGAGACCCAGTACTTC; CDR3aa: CASSFRAPFETQYF
v_gene: TRBV20-1; d_gene: TRBD1; abundance: few; j_gene: TRBJ1-2; CDR3nt: TGCAGTGCCACACTCACTGGGACAGGGAACTATGGCTACACCTTC; CDR3aa: CSATLTGTGNYGYTF
v_gene: TRBV10-1; d_gene: -; abundance: -; j_gene: TRBJ2-1; CDR3nt: TGCGCCAGCAGTGAGAGCCTCGCCAATGAGCAGTTCTTC; CDR3aa: CASSESLANEQFF
v_gene: TRBV7-2; d_gene: -; abundance: many; j_gene: TRBJ2-1; CDR3nt: TGTGCCAGCAGCTTAGCGGGGGCCCTGTACAATGAGCAGTTCTTC; CDR3aa: CASSLAGALYNEQFF
v_gene: TRBV20-1; d_gene: -; abundance: few; j_gene: TRBJ1-6; CDR3nt: TGCAGTGCTAGAGATAATCGGCGGAGTTATAATTCACCCCTCCACTTT; CDR3aa: CSARDNRRSYNSPLHF
v_gene: TRBV5-6; d_gene: -; abundance: -; j_gene: TRBJ2-7; CDR3nt: TGTGCCAGCAGCCGGGACTCTATCAAGCAGTACTTC; CDR3aa: CASSRDSIKQYF
v_gene: TRBV7-7; d_gene: -; abundance: many; j_gene: TRBJ2-2; CDR3nt: TGTGCCAGCAGCTTTAGCAGAAACACCGGGGAGCTGTTTTTT; CDR3aa: CASSFSRNTGELFF
v_gene: TRBV12-3/TRBV12-4; d_gene: TRBD2; abundance: few; j_gene: TRBJ2-7; CDR3nt: TGTGCCAGCAGATCAACCTCTGAGCGGGGATTCTCCTACGAGCAGTACTTC; CDR3aa: CASRSTSERGFSYEQYF
v_gene: TRBV5-1; d_gene: -; abundance: few; j_gene: TRBJ2-7; CDR3nt: TGCGCCAGCAGCTTGGCCGGGGGTTACTCCTACGAGCAGTACTTC; CDR3aa: CASSLAGGYSYEQYF
v_gene: TRBV12-3/TRBV12-4; d_gene: -; abundance: many; j_gene: TRBJ2-1; CDR3nt: TGTGCCAGCAGGTCCAGTTCCTACAATGAGCAGTTCTTC; CDR3aa: CASRSSSYNEQFF
v_gene: TRBV12-3/TRBV12-4; d_gene: -; abundance: few; j_gene: TRBJ1-1; CDR3nt: TGTGCCAGCAGTTTACGCTCTGGGCGCGCTGAAGCTTTCTTT; CDR3aa: CASSLRSGRAEAFF
v_gene: TRBV7-9; d_gene: TRBD1; abundance: -; j_gene: TRBJ2-1; CDR3nt: TGTGCCAGCAGCCCCCATTCAACCGGGACAGGCGGCTTCTTC; CDR3aa: CASSPHSTGTGGFF
v_gene: TRBV20-1; d_gene: -; abundance: -; j_gene: TRBJ1-2; CDR3nt: TGCAGTGCTAGATCGGACAAGAACTATGGCTACACCTTC; CDR3aa: CSARSDKNYGYTF
v_gene: TRBV29-1; d_gene: -; abundance: few; j_gene: TRBJ2-2; CDR3nt: TGCAGCGTTCCCTCGGCGACCGGGGAGCTGTTTTTT; CDR3aa: CSVPSATGELFF
v_gene: TRBV12-3/TRBV12-4; d_gene: -; abundance: -; j_gene: TRBJ1-2; CDR3nt: TGTGCCAGCAGCCTCAGGGTAGAGGGCTATGGCTACACCTTC; CDR3aa: CASSLRVEGYGYTF
v_gene: TRBV5-5; d_gene: -; abundance: few; j_gene: TRBJ2-7; CDR3nt: TGTGCCAGCAGCTTGTTGCAGGGAGCCTACGAGCAGTACTTC; CDR3aa: CASSLLQGAYEQYF
v_gene: TRBV12-3/TRBV12-4; d_gene: TRBD1; abundance: few; j_gene: TRBJ2-5; CDR3nt: TGTGCCAGCAGGGGGACAGGGGGCCAAGAGACCCAGTACTTC; CDR3aa: CASRGTGGQETQYF
v_gene: TRBV15; d_gene: -; abundance: -; j_gene: TRBJ2-5; CDR3nt: TGTGCCACCAGCAGAGAGGCAGGGAGAGAGACCCAGTACTTC; CDR3aa: CATSREAGRETQYF
v_gene: TRBV6-2/TRBV6-3; d_gene: -; abundance: few; j_gene: TRBJ2-1; CDR3nt: TGTGCCAGCCGTTCTACCTACTCCTACAATGAGCAGTTCTTC; CDR3aa: CASRSTYSYNEQFF
v_gene: TRBV25-1; d_gene: TRBD2; abundance: -; j_gene: TRBJ2-1; CDR3nt: TGTGCCAGCAGTACAACGGGACTAGCGCGAAACAATGAGCAGTTCTTC; CDR3aa: CASSTTGLARNNEQFF
v_gene: TRBV12-3/TRBV12-4; d_gene: TRBD1; abundance: -; j_gene: TRBJ2-5; CDR3nt: TGTGCCAGCAGTTCGACAGGGGCCCAGTACTTC; CDR3aa: CASSSTGAQYF
v_gene: TRBV5-1; d_gene: TRBD2; abundance: -; j_gene: TRBJ2-1; CDR3nt: TGCGCCAGCAGCTTGGCCGGGACTAGGGCCCGCGATGAGCAGTTCTTC; CDR3aa: CASSLAGTRARDEQFF
v_gene: TRBV20-1; d_gene: TRBD2; abundance: few; j_gene: TRBJ2-3; CDR3nt: TGCAGTGCGACCACTAGCGGCCGCACAGATACGCAGTATTTT; CDR3aa: CSATTSGRTDTQYF
v_gene: TRBV20-1; d_gene: -; abundance: -; j_gene: TRBJ2-7; CDR3nt: TGCAGTGCTACCCAAAGAGTCCCCCACTCCTACGAGCAGTACTTC; CDR3aa: CSATQRVPHSYEQYF
v_gene: TRBV7-9; d_gene: -; abundance: -; j_gene: TRBJ1-2; CDR3nt: TGTGCCAGCAGCCGTAGTGTTCAGGGCTACACCTTC; CDR3aa: CASSRSVQGYTF
v_gene: TRBV4-2; d_gene: -; abundance: -; j_gene: TRBJ1-1; CDR3nt: TGTGCCAGCAGCCCGCCGACTCGGGGGCACACTGAAGCTTTCTTT; CDR3aa: CASSPPTRGHTEAFF
v_gene: TRBV10-3; d_gene: -; abundance: few; j_gene: TRBJ2-2; CDR3nt: TGTGCCATCAGGGGACTCGGAAGCGACACCGGGGAGCTGTTTTTT; CDR3aa: CAIRGLGSDTGELFF
v_gene: TRBV20-1; d_gene: -; abundance: -; j_gene: TRBJ1-5; CDR3nt: TGCAGTGCTATGGTGGGGAGCAATCAGCCCCAGCATTTT; CDR3aa: CSAMVGSNQPQHF
v_gene: TRBV12-3/TRBV12-4; d_gene: TRBD2; abundance: -; j_gene: TRBJ2-1; CDR3nt: TGTGCCAGCAGTTTTTACGCGGGAGCAGGGAATGAGCAGTTCTTC; CDR3aa: CASSFYAGAGNEQFF
v_gene: TRBV7-8; d_gene: -; abundance: -; j_gene: TRBJ2-4; CDR3nt: TGTGCCAGCAGCTTAGGTCCGGGAGAGGACAAAAACACTCAGTACTTC; CDR3aa: CASSLGPGEDKNTQYF
v_gene: TRBV4-3; d_gene: -; abundance: -; j_gene: TRBJ2-7; CDR3nt: TGCGCCAGCAGCCAAGATGTGAAGGGACCAGAGGCCTACGAGCAGTACTTC; CDR3aa: CASSQDVKGPEAYEQYF
v_gene: TRBV5-5; d_gene: -; abundance: -; j_gene: TRBJ1-4; CDR3nt: TGTGCCAGCAGCTTAATGGGTTTCGTCGCTAATGAAAAACTGTTTTTT; CDR3aa: CASSLMGFVANEKLFF
v_gene: TRBV18; d_gene: -; abundance: -; j_gene: TRBJ2-5; CDR3nt: TGTGCCAGCTCACGGACCGACAGCGGCGAGACCCAGTACTTC; CDR3aa: CASSRTDSGETQYF
v_gene: TRBV6-5; d_gene: -; abundance: few; j_gene: TRBJ1-6; CDR3nt: TGTGCCAGCAGTTTCAGGAGGTTGGCAGAACGAGTTAATTCACCCCTCCACTTT; CDR3aa: CASSFRRLAERVNSPLHF
v_gene: TRBV20-1; d_gene: -; abundance: few; j_gene: TRBJ2-7; CDR3nt: TGCAGTGCTAGAGTTCCCCGGAAAGGCTACGAGCAGTACTTC; CDR3aa: CSARVPRKGYEQYF
v_gene: TRBV27; d_gene: -; abundance: few; j_gene: TRBJ2-5; CDR3nt: TGTGCCAGCAGTTTATCGGTTCTGGAGACCCAGTACTTC; CDR3aa: CASSLSVLETQYF